Shown below are 28 T cell receptor beta chains from a single sample sequenced in a study of shared clonotypes between healthy human individuals. Using immunoSEQ multiplex PCR, the repertoire was profiled, and TCRdb retains in-frame clones only, with some absent. The sample includes 2,100,000 or so clones, under 97% of them seen just once. The sequencing input was naive CD4+ T cells sorted from blood. Subset: CD45RA+ positively selected. Receptor source: a man younger than 30 in good health.

The CDR3 protein is CASSLAGQAYNSPLHF. The CDR3 DNA is TGCGCCAGCAGCTTGGCCGGACAGGCCTATAATTCACCCCTCCACTTT. The chain joins TRBV5-1 to TRBJ1-6; 7 positions match TRBD1. The CDR3 has 16 residues. V shed 0 bases and J 2 bases; nucleotides not matched to a gene: 2. From germline, CDR1 is SGHRS and CDR2 YFSETQ.

The V gene is TRBV2, the J gene TRBJ2-1; 11 bases match TRBD2. V dropped 2 bases and J dropped 8; count of bases not matched to a gene: 5. The V gene's germline CDR1 is SNHLY and CDR2 FYNNEI. The CDR3 consists of 15 residues. The CDR3 coding sequence is TGTGCCAGCAGTGAAACGACTAGCGGGACATATGAGCAGTTCTTC. Amino acids: CASSETTSGTYEQFF.

The CDR3 sequence is CASSLPGSYEQYF. DNA of the CDR3: TGTGCCAGCAGCTTACCGGGTTCCTACGAGCAGTACTTC. The chain recombines TRBV7-6 with TRBJ2-7; D not resolved. CDR1 and CDR2 (germline): SGHVS, FNYEAQ. V lost 2 bases and J lost 1, with 6 bases in between. The length of the CDR3 is 13 residues.

The chain recombines TRBV11-2 with TRBJ2-7; D is unclear. The germline CDR1 and CDR2 sequences are SGHAT and FQNNGV. The CDR3 has 11 amino acids. Trimming pared 6 bases from V and 0 bases from J, leaving 3 bases between. CDR3: CASRYSYEQYF. The CDR3 region has the DNA TGTGCCAGCAGGTACTCCTACGAGCAGTACTTC.

The chain combines TRBV2 with TRBJ2-3; D is ambiguous. From germline, CDR1 is SNHLY and CDR2 FYNNEI. Trimming stripped 3 bases from V and 2 bases from J, with 12 bases between. The CDR3 runs to 15 residues. DNA for the CDR3: TGTGCCAGCAGTGAGTCCTACTCTTCCACAGATACGCAGTATTTT. This gives the protein CASSESYSSTDTQYF.

This chain connects TRBV7-2 to TRBJ2-7, with D possibly matching TRBD1 (6 bases). V gave up 5 bases and J gave up 6 bases, with 20 bases separating them. Per the germline V gene, CDR1 is SGHTA and CDR2 is FQGNSA. The CDR3 covers 15 residues. The CDR3 sequence: CASSTQGTLFAEQYF. CDR3 nucleotide sequence: TGTGCCAGCAGCACACAGGGTACCCTTTTTGCCGAGCAGTACTTC.

CDR3 sequence reads: CASSRSESHISGELFF. The CDR3 DNA is TGTGCCAGCAGTCGCTCCGAGAGCCACATCAGCGGGGAGCTGTTTTTT. The chain has TRBV6-6 and TRBJ2-2; D call uncertain. The CDR3 has 16 residues. The germline V gene has CDR1 MNHNY and CDR2 SVGAGI (reference sequence). Trimming shortened V by 5 bases and J by 7 bases, and 20 bases separated the two germline ends.

A note on this clone: The same CDR3 is also encoded by other DNA sequences in this sample. V gene TRBV19 combines with J gene TRBJ1-6; D is unresolved. This CDR3 is 14 amino acids long. With 5 bases removed from V and 0 bases from J, the gap between germline ends came to 5 bases. Looked up from germline, CDR1 is LNHDA and CDR2 is SQIVND (reference sequence). In DNA, the CDR3 is TGTGCCAGTAGTTCGAGCTCCTATAATTCACCCCTCCACTTT. The encoded protein is CASSSSSYNSPLHF.

The V gene is TRBV6-1, the J gene TRBJ1-6; the match to TRBD1 covers 8 bases. Losses at the gene ends were 3 bases for V and 6 bases for J; bases not matched to a gene: 4. This CDR3 contains 15 residues. CDR1 is MNHNS, CDR2 SASEGT, per germline. The CDR3 reads CASSDWTGSNSPLHF. Here the CDR3 DNA reads TGTGCCAGCAGTGACTGGACAGGGTCTAATTCACCCCTCCACTTT.

The chain has TRBV5-5 and TRBJ1-2; D gene uncertain. V lost 4 bases and J lost 1, with 20 bases in between. This CDR3 region has 17 residues. Germline V CDR1 and CDR2: SGHKS, YYEKEE (reference sequence). The CDR3 region has the DNA TGTGCCAGCAGCCGTACACTCCCCGGGGTTTTTAACTATGGCTACACCTTC. Its translation: CASSRTLPGVFNYGYTF. The full variable domain, completed using reference TRBV5-5 and TRBJ1-2, is DAGVTQSPTHLIKTRGQQVTLRCSPISGHKSVSWYQQVLGQGPQFIFQYYEKEERGRGNFPDRFSARQFPNYSSELNVNALLLGDSALYLCASSRTLPGVFNYGYTFGSGTRLTVV.

The chain links TRBV7-9 to TRBJ2-4, with D possibly being TRBD2 (6 bases). V gave up 5 bases and J gave up 10 bases, with 18 bases separating them. Germline CDR1 is SEHNR and CDR2 is FQNEAQ (reference sequence). The length of the CDR3 is 14 residues. CDR3 sequence reads: CASSPLGREAIQYF. The CDR3 DNA sequence: TGTGCCAGCAGCCCTCTTGGCAGGGAGGCTATTCAGTACTTC. Based on the CDR3 plus reference TRBV7-9 and TRBJ2-4, the full variable domain is DTGVSQNPRHKITKRGQNVTFRCDPISEHNRLYWYRQTLGQGPEFLTYFQNEAQLEKSRLLSDRFSAERPKGSFSTLEIQRTEQGDSAMYLCASSPLGREAIQYFGAGTRLSVL.

The rearrangement uses TRBV7-9 and TRBJ2-1; perhaps TRBD2 as D (5 bases). Per the germline V gene, CDR1 is SEHNR and CDR2 is FQNEAQ (reference sequence). V was shortened by 5 bases and J by 5 bases, with 16 bases between the two germline ends. There are 15 residues in the CDR3. The CDR3 reads CASSATGGQDNEQFF. The CDR3 DNA is TGTGCCAGCAGCGCGACTGGAGGCCAGGACAATGAGCAGTTCTTC. The full variable domain, with the rest looked up from reference TRBV7-9 and TRBJ2-1, is DTGVSQNPRHKITKRGQNVTFRCDPISEHNRLYWYRQTLGQGPEFLTYFQNEAQLEKSRLLSDRFSAERPKGSFSTLEIQRTEQGDSAMYLCASSATGGQDNEQFFGPGTRLTVL.

The chain carries TRBV5-1 and TRBJ1-1; no definite D call. This CDR3 has 13 amino acids. The germline V and J ends were trimmed by 4 bases and 2 bases, with 9 bases remaining between them. Germline V gene lookup returns CDR1 SGHRS and CDR2 YFSETQ. CDR3 nucleotides: TGCGCCAGCAGCGAACAGCAAAACACTGAAGCTTTCTTT. It translates to CASSEQQNTEAFF.

The chain is built from TRBV5-1 and TRBJ2-5; a possible D gene is TRBD1 (6 bases). Germline V CDR1 and CDR2: SGHRS, YFSETQ. The CDR3 covers 17 residues. The germline V and J ends were trimmed by 2 bases and 3 bases, with 20 bases remaining between them. The CDR3 sequence: CASSFHPKGAGEETQYF. For the CDR3, the DNA is TGCGCCAGCAGCTTCCACCCTAAAGGTGCAGGGGAAGAGACCCAGTACTTC.

The chain employs TRBV28 and TRBJ1-5; D is undetermined. V was trimmed by 6 bases and J by 3 bases, leaving 18 bases between them. Germline CDR1 is MDHEN and CDR2 is SYDVKM. The CDR3 runs to 16 residues. CDR3 nucleotide sequence: TGTGCCAGCAGGCTTTCGTCTGCAGAGACCAATCAGCCCCAGCATTTT. It yields the protein CASRLSSAETNQPQHF.

The chain recombines TRBV19 with TRBJ1-5, with D perhaps TRBD1 (5 bases). Germline CDR1 LNHDA, CDR2 SQIVND (reference sequence). CDR3 length equals 15 residues. V lost 10 bases to trimming and J lost 0 bases, with 16 bases between them. CDR3 DNA sequence: TGTGCCACACGCAAGGGCAGGGATAGCAATCAGCCCCAGCATTTT. Its protein is CATRKGRDSNQPQHF.

The chain recombines TRBV5-6 with TRBJ1-5; D unclear. The V gene lost 0 bases and the J gene lost 5 bases, with 9 bases spanning the gap. This CDR3 has 14 amino acids. Germline values: CDR1 SGHDT, CDR2 YYEEEE. The CDR3 here is CASSLGSIHQPQHF. The DNA for the CDR3 is TGTGCCAGCAGCTTGGGCAGTATCCATCAGCCCCAGCATTTT.

The CDR3 protein is CASQGDGGVAGELFF. The CDR3 DNA is TGTGCCAGCCAAGGGGACGGTGGGGTGGCCGGGGAGCTGTTTTTT. J is TRBJ2-2 and V is TRBV6-5, with D perhaps assigned TRBD1 or TRBD2 (5 bases each). V lost 8 bases to trimming and J lost 6 bases, with 19 bases between them. Germline CDR1 MNHEY, CDR2 SVGAGI. The CDR3 length is 15 residues.

This chain joins TRBV30 and TRBJ2-2; D is possibly TRBD2 (7 bases). The CDR3 runs 15 residues. The germline V gene encodes CDR1 GTSNPN and CDR2 SVGIG (reference sequence). V shed 5 bases and J shed 6 bases, with 19 bases lying between them. This chain's CDR3 is CAWAPGGLGSGELFF. As DNA, the CDR3 is TGTGCCTGGGCGCCCGGGGGGCTGGGGTCCGGGGAGCTGTTTTTT.

This chain joins TRBV5-4 and TRBJ2-3; tentatively, D is TRBD2 (6 bases). Germline lookup yields CDR1 SGHNT and CDR2 YYREEE (reference sequence). CDR3 length equals 14 residues. Trimming stripped 4 bases from V and 3 bases from J, with 12 bases between. The CDR3 loop is CASSPPAGTDTQYF. The CDR3 bases are TGTGCCAGCAGCCCCCCGGCGGGAACAGATACGCAGTATTTT.

This chain connects TRBV6-5 to TRBJ2-3, with TRBD1 as a possible D gene (5 bases). The ends were cut back, 5 bases at V and 5 bases at J, with 11 bases in the middle. The CDR3 covers 13 residues. Germline V CDR1 and CDR2: MNHEY, SVGAGI. CDR3 nucleotides: TGTGCCAGCAGTACCATAGGGGTAGATACGCAGTATTTT. Encoded protein: CASSTIGVDTQYF.

In DNA form, the CDR3 reads TGTGCCAGCGCGTTCACAGGGAACTATGGCTACACCTTC. Amino acids: CASAFTGNYGYTF. The rearrangement links TRBV2 to TRBJ1-2; possibly TRBD1 for D (6 bases). The V end lost 8 bases, the J end lost 2 bases, and 12 bases lay between the germline ends. CDR3 length equals 13 residues. The germline gives CDR1 SNHLY, CDR2 FYNNEI.

The chain joins TRBV5-4 to TRBJ2-2, with 9 bases aligning to TRBD2. This CDR3 has 17 residues. CDR1 SGHNT and CDR2 YYREEE come from the germline V gene (reference sequence). Losses at the gene ends were 0 bases for V and 0 bases for J; bases not matched to a gene: 3. The CDR3 DNA follows: TGTGCCAGCAGCTTGGCGGCTAGCGGGGCGAACACCGGGGAGCTGTTTTTT. This translates into CASSLAASGANTGELFF.

J is TRBJ2-7 and V is TRBV2; D call uncertain. Trimming cost V 2 bases and J 6 bases, with 14 bases left between them. Germline values: CDR1 SNHLY, CDR2 FYNNEI. This CDR3 comprises 14 residues. The CDR3 coding sequence is TGTGCCAGCAGTGAATCCCCAGGCCGTTCCGAGCAGTACTTC. Amino acids: CASSESPGRSEQYF.

The chain couples TRBV6-1 to TRBJ2-3, with a weak D call TRBD2 (6 bases). This CDR3 contains 12 residues. The V and J ends lost 7 bases and 11 bases respectively, with 16 bases between them. CDR1 and CDR2 from the germline V gene are MNHNS and SASEGT. The CDR3, as DNA: TGTGCCAGCACCCCCTCGGGAGTCGGGCAGTATTTT. Translation: CASTPSGVGQYF.

In this sample, this clone turned up once. The chain is built from TRBV6-6 and TRBJ1-5, with D possibly matching TRBD1 (6 bases). The CDR3 spans 15 residues. With 6 bases removed from V and 3 bases from J, the gap between germline ends came to 15 bases. Germline assignment: CDR1 MNHNY and CDR2 SVGAGI (reference sequence). DNA of the CDR3: TGTGCCAGCAGACCTACCGGACAGCTCAATCAGCCCCAGCATTTT. This codes for CASRPTGQLNQPQHF.

V usage is TRBV4-3 and J usage is TRBJ1-2; D unresolved. The CDR3 has 14 residues. Germline V lookup: CDR1 LGHNA, CDR2 YSLEER. Trimming took 3 bases from V and 3 from J, leaving 11 bases between them. CDR3 bases: TGCGCCAGCAGCCAGATCCATAACTACTATGGCTACACCTTC. Its protein product is CASSQIHNYYGYTF.

This clone was picked up a small number of times. The chain employs TRBV6-1 and TRBJ2-7; no definite D call. V lost 4 bases and J 9 bases, leaving 10 bases between the germline ends. The CDR3 has 11 amino acids. Germline values: CDR1 MNHNS, CDR2 SASEGT. As DNA, the CDR3 is TGTGCCAGCAGTGGTGAGATGGGGCAGTACTTC. Translating gives CASSGEMGQYF.